The rows below give T cell receptor beta chains drawn from one sample of a study of blood T cell repertoires in COVID-19. TCRdb's table, derived via immunoSEQ multiplex PCR, lists solely in-frame clones and lacks some. The profile shows around 80,000 clones, over 65% of them singletons. The sample taken for sequencing was peripheral blood. The receptors were sampled from a man aged 50 to 59 with active or convalescent COVID-19. Both conserved end residues are part of each CDR3. D genes are given only for firm matches. Expanded clones get a size class; other rows say once, few or many, or leave the size out.

v_call: TRBV5-8; d_call: .; clone_size: .; j_call: TRBJ1-1; cdr3_aa: CASSGVQGTEAFF; cdr3_nt: TGTGCCAGCAGCGGAGTCCAGGGGACTGAAGCTTTCTTT
v_call: TRBV7-7; d_call: TRBD1; clone_size: .; j_call: TRBJ2-3; cdr3_aa: CASSLGLGQAVDF; cdr3_nt: TGTGCTAGCAGCTTAGGGCTGGGACAGGCCGTGGATTTT
v_call: TRBV27; d_call: .; clone_size: .; j_call: TRBJ2-7; cdr3_aa: CASSLGQGVYEQYF; cdr3_nt: TGTGCCAGCAGTTTGGGCCAGGGTGTCTACGAGCAGTACTTC
v_call: TRBV12-3/TRBV12-4; d_call: TRBD1; clone_size: .; j_call: TRBJ1-2; cdr3_aa: CASSPGGAYGYTF; cdr3_nt: TGTGCCAGCAGTCCAGGGGGAGCCTATGGCTACACCTTC
v_call: TRBV19; d_call: TRBD1; clone_size: few; j_call: TRBJ2-3; cdr3_aa: CASSKGANTDTQYF; cdr3_nt: TGTGCCAGTAGTAAGGGGGCAAACACAGATACGCAGTATTTT
v_call: TRBV6-5; d_call: TRBD1; clone_size: few; j_call: TRBJ2-5; cdr3_aa: CASHLGGFQETQYF; cdr3_nt: TGTGCCAGCCACTTAGGGGGCTTCCAAGAGACCCAGTACTTC
v_call: TRBV4-1; d_call: TRBD2; clone_size: .; j_call: TRBJ2-1; cdr3_aa: CASSQNERGAYNEQFF; cdr3_nt: TGCGCCAGCAGCCAAAATGAGCGGGGGGCCTACAATGAGCAGTTCTTC
v_call: TRBV19; d_call: .; clone_size: .; j_call: TRBJ2-7; cdr3_aa: CASSIGRGHSYEQYF; cdr3_nt: TGTGCCAGTAGTATAGGGAGGGGTCACTCCTACGAGCAGTACTTC
v_call: TRBV3-1/TRBV3-2; d_call: TRBD2; clone_size: .; j_call: TRBJ2-5; cdr3_aa: CASSYRTSGMGETQYF; cdr3_nt: TGTGCCAGCAGCTATCGGACTAGCGGAATGGGTGAGACCCAGTACTTC
v_call: TRBV6-5; d_call: TRBD1; clone_size: .; j_call: TRBJ1-2; cdr3_aa: CASSRDSYGYTF; cdr3_nt: TGTGCCAGCAGCAGGGACAGCTATGGCTACACCTTC
v_call: TRBV9; d_call: .; clone_size: .; j_call: TRBJ1-1; cdr3_aa: CASSVGGETEAFF; cdr3_nt: TGTGCCAGCAGCGTAGGTGGGGAGACTGAAGCTTTCTTT
v_call: TRBV7-3; d_call: TRBD1; clone_size: .; j_call: TRBJ1-1; cdr3_aa: CASSQIGGQAEAFF; cdr3_nt: TGTGCCAGCAGCCAAATCGGGGGACAGGCTGAAGCTTTCTTT
v_call: TRBV9; d_call: TRBD1; clone_size: few; j_call: TRBJ1-6; cdr3_aa: CASSLSWDRESPLHF; cdr3_nt: TGTGCCAGCAGCCTCTCCTGGGACAGGGAATCACCCCTCCACTTT
v_call: TRBV30; d_call: .; clone_size: .; j_call: TRBJ2-6; cdr3_aa: CAWMAGSGANVLTF; cdr3_nt: TGTGCCTGGATGGCGGGGTCTGGGGCCAACGTCCTGACTTTC
v_call: TRBV2; d_call: .; clone_size: .; j_call: TRBJ2-7; cdr3_aa: CASSIERVQYF; cdr3_nt: TGTGCCAGCAGTATCGAACGGGTGCAGTACTTC
v_call: TRBV24-1; d_call: .; clone_size: .; j_call: TRBJ1-2; cdr3_aa: CATSDNDSNYGYTF; cdr3_nt: TGTGCCACCAGTGATAATGACAGCAACTATGGCTACACCTTC
v_call: TRBV24-1; d_call: .; clone_size: .; j_call: TRBJ2-2; cdr3_aa: CATSVTVSGELFF; cdr3_nt: TGTGCCACCAGTGTTACGGTTTCCGGGGAGCTGTTTTTT
v_call: TRBV11-1; d_call: .; clone_size: .; j_call: TRBJ1-2; cdr3_aa: CASSPSGWGDGYTF; cdr3_nt: TGTGCCAGCAGCCCATCAGGGTGGGGCGATGGCTACACCTTC
v_call: TRBV18; d_call: .; clone_size: many; j_call: TRBJ1-1; cdr3_aa: CASSPDGGGNTEAFF; cdr3_nt: TGTGCCAGCTCACCGGACGGGGGAGGGAACACTGAAGCTTTCTTT
v_call: TRBV6-6; d_call: TRBD1; clone_size: .; j_call: TRBJ1-2; cdr3_aa: CASSRGTGTGEKANYGYTF; cdr3_nt: TGTGCCAGCAGTCGTGGTACCGGGACAGGGGAAAAAGCAAACTATGGCTACACCTTC
v_call: TRBV3-1/TRBV3-2; d_call: TRBD1; clone_size: .; j_call: TRBJ2-5; cdr3_aa: CASSQTGTGRQKETQYF; cdr3_nt: TGTGCCAGCAGCCAAACCGGGACAGGTCGGCAGAAAGAGACCCAGTACTTC
v_call: TRBV4-3; d_call: TRBD2; clone_size: .; j_call: TRBJ2-3; cdr3_aa: CASSQDLGISGGITDTQYF; cdr3_nt: TGCGCCAGCAGCCAAGATTTGGGGATTAGCGGGGGTATCACAGATACGCAGTATTTT
v_call: TRBV12-5; d_call: TRBD1; clone_size: few; j_call: TRBJ1-4; cdr3_aa: CASGLGQGDEKLFF; cdr3_nt: TGTGCTAGTGGTTTGGGACAGGGGGACGAAAAACTGTTTTTT
v_call: TRBV5-1; d_call: TRBD2; clone_size: .; j_call: TRBJ2-5; cdr3_aa: CASSLEASGGPRAQYF; cdr3_nt: TGCGCCAGCAGCTTAGAGGCTAGCGGGGGGCCTCGGGCCCAGTACTTC
v_call: TRBV7-2; d_call: .; clone_size: .; j_call: TRBJ2-1; cdr3_aa: CASSLGPGSGNEQFF; cdr3_nt: TGTGCCAGCAGCTTAGGCCCAGGGTCAGGCAATGAGCAGTTCTTC
v_call: TRBV21-1; d_call: .; clone_size: .; j_call: TRBJ1-4; cdr3_aa: CATYKGRAEKLFF; cdr3_nt: TGTGCCACCTACAAGGGGCGTGCGGAAAAACTGTTTTTT
v_call: TRBV27; d_call: .; clone_size: .; j_call: TRBJ1-5; cdr3_aa: CASSLLPDSQPQHF; cdr3_nt: TGTGCCAGCAGTCTCCTCCCGGACAGTCAGCCCCAGCATTTT